This T cell receptor beta chain came from a study of cytomegalovirus exposure and HLA in healthy donors. Study in general: When just under 400 donors were genotyped, about 80% of them were found to fall in the Caucasian-associated ancestry cluster. Study outcomes and limitations: Some highly shared sequence variants likely arose as a pipeline artifact. Presence/absence analysis assumed near-uniform sequencing depth across donors.

PCR used 60 Vbeta primers and 13 Jbeta primers. Clones were read by immunoSEQ multiplex PCR, and TCRdb kept only the in-frame ones, dropping some. The profile covers 30,000 to 40,000 clones, with roughly 80% appearing a single time and roughly 10% taken by the ten largest. V dropped 5 bases and J dropped 8; count of bases not matched to a gene: 12. Germline V gene data show CDR1 as SEHNR and CDR2 as FQNEAQ (reference sequence). CDR3 length: 14 residues. To note about this clone: Its antigen remains unknown.

This chain joins TRBV7-9 and TRBJ2-7; TRBD1 matches at 7 bases. The TCR sequence derives from a woman younger than 35 in good health and CMV-seropositive. Specimen: PBMCs. CDR3 in amino acids: CASSKDRDRSKQYF. The CDR3 DNA is TGTGCCAGCAGCAAAGACAGGGACCGCAGCAAGCAGTACTTC.